Listed here are 16 T cell receptor beta chains from one sample, sequenced in a study of technical replicates of blood from a handful of donors. Sequencing used immunoSEQ multiplex PCR; TCRdb keeps in-frame clones, though not all of them. The top ten hold roughly 0.25% of the sample, which has 55,000 to 85,000 clones, approximately 97% seen once. The sequenced material came from T cells isolated from PBMCs. The receptors stem from a human donor in good health.

The rearrangement uses TRBV16 and TRBJ2-7; 10 nucleotides match TRBD1. Germline V lookup: CDR1 KGHSY, CDR2 FQNENV. The ends lost 0 bases at V and 6 bases at J; junction bases unmatched: 2. The CDR3 runs 14 residues. Here the CDR3 reads CASSQSGTGAEQYF. In DNA, the CDR3 is TGTGCCAGCAGCCAATCCGGGACAGGGGCCGAGCAGTACTTC.

This clone was observed once. The chain recombines TRBV10-3 with TRBJ2-2, with TRBD2 matching 7 bases. The CDR3 covers 17 residues. Germline V gene data show CDR1 as ENHRY and CDR2 as SYGVKD. V dropped 7 bases and J dropped 4; count of bases not matched to a gene: 15. In DNA form, the CDR3 reads TGTGCCATCACCAGAAGGGGCAAGCGGGAAATCACCGGGGAGCTGTTTTTT. This translates into CAITRRGKREITGELFF.

The chain uses TRBV27 and TRBJ2-7; 7 bases are shared with TRBD1. Germline-derived CDR1 and CDR2 are MNHEY and SMNVEV (reference sequence). The trim removed 5 bases at V and 5 bases at J, leaving 6 bases unmatched. The CDR3 runs to 13 residues. CDR3 nucleotides: TGTGCCAGCAGTCACGACAGGGCCAACGAGCAGTACTTC. Translated: CASSHDRANEQYF.

The chain couples TRBV5-4 to TRBJ2-1; TRBD1 matches at 8 bases. The CDR3 loop spans 15 amino acids. J lost 1 base, V lost 5 bases, and 5 bases had no gene match. Per the germline V gene, CDR1 is SGHNT and CDR2 is YYREEE (reference sequence). This chain's CDR3 is CASSQDRASYNEQFF. The CDR3 nucleotides read TGTGCCAGCAGTCAGGACAGGGCATCCTACAATGAGCAGTTCTTC.

The gene calls are TRBV11-2 and TRBJ2-7; 9 bases match TRBD1. The CDR3 contains 12 residues. Germline V gene lookup returns CDR1 SGHAT and CDR2 FQNNGV. The V and J ends lost 7 bases and 7 bases, in that order; junction bases with no gene match: 5. CDR3 residues: CASTGTGREQYF. CDR3 coding DNA: TGTGCCAGCACCGGGACAGGGAGAGAGCAGTACTTC.

As regards this clone: One end of the junction varies from germline; a read error may be responsible. In DNA form, the CDR3 reads TGTGCCAGCAGATTAGCCCGGACACAGAACACTGAAGCTTTCTTT. Its translation is CASRLARTQNTEAFF. The chain carries TRBV11-1 and TRBJ1-1, with D perhaps matching TRBD1 (5 bases). Germline values: CDR1 SGHAT, CDR2 FQDESV (reference sequence). The CDR3 is 15 amino acids. The full variable domain, completed using reference TRBV11-1 and TRBJ1-1, is EAEVAQSPRYKITEKSQAVAFWCDPISGHATLYWYRQILGQGPELLVQFQDESVVDDSQLPKDRFSAERLKGVDSTLKIQPAELGDSAMYLCASRLARTQNTEAFFGQGTRLTVV.

The rearrangement joins TRBV5-6 to TRBJ2-7; D is possibly TRBD1 (5 bases). The CDR3 has 14 amino acids. The V end was cut by 4 bases, the J end by 3 bases, with 14 bases between. Germline CDR1 is SGHDT and CDR2 is YYEEEE. CDR3 sequence (DNA): TGTGCCAGCAGCACGACAGTTATCCTCTACGAGCAGTACTTC. Protein product: CASSTTVILYEQYF.

This clone is a singleton in its sample. This chain connects TRBV27 to TRBJ2-1; D not certain. Germline values: CDR1 MNHEY, CDR2 SMNVEV (reference sequence). This CDR3 region has 15 residues. With 2 bases removed from V and 0 bases from J, the gap between germline ends came to 8 bases. The DNA for the CDR3 is TGTGCCAGCAGTTTACTTGCGGTCTCCTACAATGAGCAGTTCTTC. Amino acids: CASSLLAVSYNEQFF.

Comments on this clone: This CDR3 is also generated by other DNA sequences in the sample. The chain joins TRBV27 to TRBJ1-5; D uncertain. This CDR3 region has 13 residues. CDR1 is MNHEY, CDR2 SMNVEV, per germline (reference sequence). Trimming removed 3 bases at V and 6 bases at J, with 9 bases between. CDR3 in amino acids: CASSFSGSQPQHF. The CDR3 DNA is TGTGCCAGCAGTTTTTCGGGATCTCAGCCCCAGCATTTT.

This clone came up once. The rearrangement uses TRBV4-3 and TRBJ1-1; D gene unclear. Trimming pared 0 bases from V and 1 base from J, leaving 18 bases between. Germline loops: CDR1 LGHNA, CDR2 YSLEER. The CDR3 is 18 residues long. The CDR3 DNA follows: TGCGCCAGCAGCCAAGAGAGAAGGACTGCCCCTTCGAACACTGAAGCTTTCTTT. Translating gives CASSQERRTAPSNTEAFF.

The chain couples TRBV4-3 to TRBJ2-7; D unclear. Germline V gives CDR1 LGHNA, CDR2 YSLEER. Deletions cut 2 bases from V and 0 bases from J, with 8 bases between. There are 14 residues in the CDR3. The CDR3 nucleotides read TGCGCCAGCAGCCAATGGCAAAGCTCCTACGAGCAGTACTTC. The encoded protein is CASSQWQSSYEQYF.

The gene calls are TRBV4-3 and TRBJ1-4, with D uncertain. The CDR3 is made up of 16 amino acids. Germline loops: CDR1 LGHNA, CDR2 YSLEER. Trimming stripped 0 bases from V and 8 bases from J, with 16 bases between. CDR3 DNA: TGCGCCAGCAGCCAAGATCGTGAGGGTAAAGGAGAAAAACTGTTTTTT. Encoded protein: CASSQDREGKGEKLFF.

The rearrangement joins TRBV7-6 to TRBJ2-1, with D possibly matching TRBD2 (6 bases). The CDR3 loop spans 15 amino acids. Germline CDR1 is SGHVS and CDR2 is FNYEAQ. Trimming removed 5 bases from V and 4 bases from J, with 15 bases in between. The CDR3 here is CASSQTRGSYNEQFF. In DNA, the CDR3 is TGTGCCAGCAGCCAGACGCGGGGATCATACAATGAGCAGTTCTTC.

The chain combines TRBV7-9 with TRBJ2-3; no firm D call. This CDR3 has 16 residues. Germline values: CDR1 SEHNR, CDR2 FQNEAQ (reference sequence). V lost 3 bases and J 2 bases, leaving 15 bases between the germline ends. The CDR3 is CASSFFSNTNTDTQYF. In DNA form, the CDR3 reads TGTGCCAGCAGCTTTTTCAGTAACACAAACACAGATACGCAGTATTTT.

This rearrangement joins TRBV19 to TRBJ2-3, with D perhaps TRBD2 (6 bases). Per the germline V gene, CDR1 is LNHDA and CDR2 is SQIVND (reference sequence). CDR3 length: 14 residues. The V end lost 5 bases, the J end lost 8 bases, and 17 bases lay between the germline ends. The CDR3 sequence is CASSETRRGGTQYF. CDR3 sequence (DNA): TGTGCCAGTAGTGAGACTAGAAGGGGCGGTACGCAGTATTTT.

The genes are TRBV2 and TRBJ2-2; 11 nucleotides line up with TRBD2. The germline CDR1 and CDR2 sequences are SNHLY and FYNNEI. J lost 2 bases, V lost 2 bases, and 1 base had no gene match. The CDR3 extends over 16 amino acids. CDR3 in amino acids: CASSETSGSNTGELFF. As DNA, the CDR3 is TGTGCCAGCAGTGAAACTAGCGGGAGCAACACCGGGGAGCTGTTTTTT.